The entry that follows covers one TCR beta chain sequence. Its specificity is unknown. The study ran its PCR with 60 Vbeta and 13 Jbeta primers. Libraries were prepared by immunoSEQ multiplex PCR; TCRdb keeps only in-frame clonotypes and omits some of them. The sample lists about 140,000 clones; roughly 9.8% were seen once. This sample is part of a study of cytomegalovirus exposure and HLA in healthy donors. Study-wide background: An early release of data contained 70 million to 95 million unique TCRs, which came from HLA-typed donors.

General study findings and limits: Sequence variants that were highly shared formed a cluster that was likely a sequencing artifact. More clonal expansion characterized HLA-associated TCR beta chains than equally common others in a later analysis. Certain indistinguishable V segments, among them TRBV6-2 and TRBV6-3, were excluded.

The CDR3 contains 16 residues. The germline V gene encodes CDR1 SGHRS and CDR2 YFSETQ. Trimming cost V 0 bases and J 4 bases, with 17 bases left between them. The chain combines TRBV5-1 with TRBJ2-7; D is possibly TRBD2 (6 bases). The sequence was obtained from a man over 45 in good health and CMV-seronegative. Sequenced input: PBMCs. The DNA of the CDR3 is TGCGCCAGCAGCTTGGGTGCGGGAACCTTTTCTTACGAGCAGTACTTC. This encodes CASSLGAGTFSYEQYF.